These 13 T cell receptor beta chains came from one sample sequenced in a study of beta chain features in type 1 diabetes listed by TCRdb under 2018. Library preparation employed the immunoSEQ multiplex PCR assay. All of the isolated RNA was reverse transcribed with the High Capacity cDNA Reverse Transcription Kit, so expressed TCRB transcripts were sequenced. As stored in TCRdb, this immuneACCESS dataset retains in-frame rearrangements with V and J assigned. A fraction of the clones does not appear; measured against another copy, unresolved V genes explain less than half of the discrepancy, and the remainder lacks a known reason. The sample has 110,000 or so clones on record, 40% of them singletons. Of the sample, about 0.07% is held by the ten largest clones. Sequencing was carried out using stem cell memory CD4+ T cells from blood. The cell subset or site label of this sample denotes: stem cell-like memory CD4+ T cells. These receptors were taken from a woman between 18 and 30 years old in good health.

This clone occurred once. This chain joins TRBV7-2 and TRBJ1-2; 7 bases are shared with TRBD1. This CDR3 is built from 15 residues. V gave up 2 bases and J gave up 2 bases; unmatched junction bases: 5. Germline values: CDR1 SGHTA, CDR2 FQGNSA. This chain's CDR3 is CASSLQQGINYGYTF. In DNA, the CDR3 is TGTGCCAGCAGCTTACAACAGGGGATCAACTATGGCTACACCTTC.

In DNA, the CDR3 is TGTGCCATCAGTGAGTCGATCGCTAGCTTAGCCAAAAACATTCAGTACTTC. This sequence encodes CAISESIASLAKNIQYF. The rearrangement uses TRBV10-3 and TRBJ2-4; D possibly corresponds to TRBD2 (5 bases). Trimming shortened V by 0 bases and J by 0 bases, and 12 bases separated the two germline ends. This CDR3 comprises 17 residues. Looked up from germline, CDR1 is ENHRY and CDR2 is SYGVKD.

V and J are TRBV5-1 and TRBJ2-1; TRBD2 matches 9 bases. Germline V gene data show CDR1 as SGHRS and CDR2 as YFSETQ. V was clipped by 3 bases and J by 8 bases; unmatched bases: 12. The CDR3 sequence is 16 residues long. The CDR3 sequence: CASSWSGRRVGDEQFF. For the CDR3, the DNA is TGCGCCAGCAGCTGGAGCGGGAGGAGGGTAGGCGATGAGCAGTTCTTC.

The rearrangement uses TRBV11-2 and TRBJ2-5; no clear D. CDR1 and CDR2 (germline): SGHAT, FQNNGV. CDR3 length: 13 residues. Trimming left V 5 bases short and J 2 bases short, with 9 bases between. CDR3 DNA: TGTGCCAGCAGCCCACAGTTTCAAGAGACCCAGTACTTC. Its protein is CASSPQFQETQYF.

CDR3 nucleotides: TGTGCCAGCAGCTTTACAAGCAATCAGCCCCAGCATTTT. It specifies CASSFTSNQPQHF. This chain uses TRBV11-2 with TRBJ1-5; D not certain. There are 13 residues in the CDR3. Germline CDR1 is SGHAT and CDR2 is FQNNGV. V lost 3 bases to trimming and J lost 1 base, with 4 bases between them.

This clone was counted only a few times. The chain couples TRBV5-4 to TRBJ1-2; possible D gene TRBD1, 6 bases. The CDR3 sequence is 12 residues long. Between the trimmed V and J ends, which lost 4 bases and 8 bases, there was a span of 12 bases. Germline CDR1 is SGHNT and CDR2 is YYREEE (reference sequence). This CDR3 reads CASSQQGYGYTF. The DNA for the CDR3 is TGTGCCAGCAGCCAACAGGGTTACGGCTACACCTTC.

This clone was counted a few times. The V gene is TRBV2, the J gene TRBJ2-7; the D gene is possibly TRBD1 (6 bases). From germline, CDR1 is SNHLY and CDR2 FYNNEI. This CDR3 has 11 amino acids. Trimming left V 7 bases short and J 5 bases short, with 9 bases between. The CDR3 sequence: CASTNRDEQYF. DNA for the CDR3: TGTGCCAGCACAAACAGGGACGAGCAGTACTTC.

J is TRBJ2-7 and V is TRBV5-1, with a possible D match to TRBD2 (6 bases). Trimming stripped 1 base from V and 2 bases from J, with 13 bases between. The length of the CDR3 is 15 residues. Germline lookup yields CDR1 SGHRS and CDR2 YFSETQ. CDR3 sequence: CASSLRGGATYEQYF. CDR3 in DNA: TGCGCCAGCAGCTTGCGCGGAGGGGCTACCTACGAGCAGTACTTC.

This rearrangement joins TRBV28 to TRBJ2-7; D is undetermined. The CDR3 sequence is 14 residues long. Trimming took off 4 bases at V and 2 bases at J, with 12 bases between the two ends. Looked up from germline, CDR1 is MDHEN and CDR2 is SYDVKM. The CDR3, as DNA: TGTGCCAGCAGTTCAGAATCCCCGACCTACGAGCAGTACTTC. It translates to CASSSESPTYEQYF.

This chain joins TRBV29-1 and TRBJ2-7; perhaps TRBD1 as D (5 bases). This CDR3 region has 12 residues. From germline, CDR1 is SQVTM and CDR2 ANQGSEA. V was trimmed by 5 bases and J by 5 bases, leaving 13 bases between them. CDR3 sequence (DNA): TGCAGCGTTTTTCAGGGTTCGGACGAGCAGTACTTC. Amino acid sequence: CSVFQGSDEQYF.

This clone was seen only once. The chain carries TRBV7-9 and TRBJ2-1, with D possibly matching TRBD2 (7 bases). V lost 6 bases and J 6 bases, leaving 15 bases between the germline ends. This CDR3 is built from 14 residues. Germline values: CDR1 SEHNR, CDR2 FQNEAQ (reference sequence). CDR3 amino acids: CASRSGGQINEQFF. The CDR3 nucleotides are TGTGCCAGCAGATCGGGGGGACAAATCAATGAGCAGTTCTTC.

The table lists this clone with a few counts. The chain has TRBV29-1 and TRBJ1-1; 8 bases agree with TRBD1. The germline CDR1 and CDR2 sequences are SQVTM and ANQGSEA. The CDR3 runs 18 residues. V lost 6 bases and J lost 2; bases outside the gene matches: 20. Here the CDR3 reads CSVAGQGSSGKFNTEAFF. The CDR3 nucleotides are TGCAGCGTCGCCGGACAGGGTTCGAGCGGGAAGTTTAACACTGAAGCTTTCTTT.

This chain links TRBV30 with TRBJ2-4; D unresolved. Trimming removed 0 bases from V and 2 bases from J, with 5 bases in between. The CDR3 contains 13 residues. Looked up from germline, CDR1 is GTSNPN and CDR2 is SVGIG (reference sequence). CDR3 nucleotide sequence: TGTGCCTGGAGTGTACTTTCCAAAAACATTCAGTACTTC. This gives the protein CAWSVLSKNIQYF.